This T cell receptor (beta chain) was captured in a study of T-cell reconstitution after alpha-beta-depleted transplantation in children. Study results and caveats: At one year after transplant, newly produced T cells mostly accounted for T-cell counts and diversity.

Worth noting for this clonotype: Antigen specificity is unknown.

Preparation of the TCRbeta library was carried out with unique molecular identifiers. TCRdb redid the calling of the PCR reads with MiXCR, one entry per CDR3 protein. The table shows around 490,000 distinct CDR3 sequences, with roughly an eighth occurring only once. The V segment lost 0 bases and the J segment 6 bases; nucleotides outside the gene matches: 9. This CDR3 spans 19 amino acids. The germline V gene has CDR1 MGHRA and CDR2 YSYEKL. The sequencing used PBMCs, mostly from graft donor cells, collected 180 days after TCRalphabeta/CD19-depleted stem cell transplant. V gene TRBV4-1 combines with J gene TRBJ2-2, with TRBD2 identical over 14 bases. The clonotype was recovered from a female patient aged 2-10 years who had a stem cell transplant for aplastic anemia, so the T cells may come from the graft donor. Here the CDR3 reads CASSQDVTSGRASAGELFF. The CDR3 DNA reads TGCGCCAGCAGCCAAGATGTGACTAGCGGGAGGGCCTCGGCCGGGGAGCTGTTTTTT.